This TCR beta chain was identified in a study of regulatory T cells in long-lasting Graves disease. Study-level points and caveats: Sharing of public clonotypes was greater in persistent patients (under 3,000) than in new patients (roughly 1,000).

Indicated time point: newly diagnosed GD, antithyroid drugs for less than 3 months. Extracted RNA from PBMCs served as the source of the TCR library. An endocrinology department in Xi'an, China, recruited the patients. In its sample, this clonotype was seen a few times. The antigen remains undetermined. Combining iRepertoire HTBI primers with Arm-PCR of CDR3 regions, the authors built TCR beta libraries. TCRdb redid the calling of the multiplex PCR reads with MiXCR, one entry per CDR3 protein. The sample lists around 460,000 distinct CDR3 sequences, 12% to 15% seen once, with approximately 15% in the top ten. Trimming removed 7 bases from V and 8 bases from J, with 17 bases in between. This CDR3 is built from 14 residues. These data also formed part of another study, on T cells in Graves' hyperthyroidism and ophthalmopathy. That publication notes: Disease duration under 2 months; hyperthyroidism patients were aged 18 to 65.

The receptor was isolated from a woman in her 50s with Graves disease. V usage is TRBV12-3 or TRBV12-4 and J usage is TRBJ1-4, with D hard to call. The material was peripheral blood mononuclear cells (PBMCs), obtained at new diagnosis, from a patient treated with antithyroid drugs. The CDR3 sequence: CASTSRPLWEKLFF. As DNA, the CDR3 is TGTGCCAGCACCTCGAGACCGCTCTGGGAAAAACTGTTTTTT.